This T cell receptor beta chain was captured in a study of post-analysis software for immune sequencing data. Findings and caveats of the study: About five TRBV segments, including TRBV5-6, TRBV5-1 and TRBV20-1, were more frequent in patients than controls.

This clonotype came up a few times. The antigen is unknown. CDR1 is MGHDK, CDR2 SYGVNS, per germline. J was trimmed by 8 bases and V by 2 bases; bases with no gene match: 5. The CDR3 length is 14 residues. Sequencing libraries made from TCR beta cDNA carried unique molecular identifiers. TCRdb ran MiXCR on the PCR reads and lists one entry per CDR3 protein. The sample has fewer than 850,000 distinct CDR3 sequences; roughly 46% are singletons. The J gene is TRBJ1-4, the V gene TRBV25-1; TRBD1 aligns across 7 bases. The sequence came from a girl aged 10 to 17 with multiple sclerosis. The sample was blood. DNA for the CDR3: TGTGCCAGCAGTGAAGGACAGGCGGGGGAAAAACTGTTTTTT. Its translation is CASSEGQAGEKLFF. Together with reference TRBV25-1 and TRBJ1-4, the CDR3 gives the full variable domain: EADIYQTPRYLVIGTGKKITLECSQTMGHDKMYWYQQDPGMELHLIHYSYGVNSTEKGDLSSESTVSRIRTEHFPLTLESARPSHTSQYLCASSEGQAGEKLFFGSGTQLSVL.